These T cell receptor beta chains were read from a single sample in a study of cytomegalovirus exposure and HLA in healthy donors. TCRdb's copy holds only in-frame clones and misses some; the assay was immunoSEQ multiplex PCR. The table has some 140,000 clones, 60% to 85% seen once. The source material was PBMCs. Receptors originate from a woman between 35 and 50 years old in good health and CMV-seronegative. Both conserved end residues are part of each CDR3. The order of the fields is clone size, D gene, J gene, V gene, CDR3 DNA, CDR3 protein. The D gene is left open where the match is weak. The size field is filled for only some rows; it gives once, few, many or a size class.

clone_size: .; d_call: TRBD1; j_call: TRBJ2-3; v_call: TRBV5-1; cdr3_nt: TGCGCCAGCAGCTCAACAGGGGGCCGGGGGGTTACAGATACGCAGTATTTT; cdr3_aa: CASSSTGGRGVTDTQYF
clone_size: .; d_call: TRBD1; j_call: TRBJ1-1; v_call: TRBV18; cdr3_nt: TGTGCCAGCTCGCCCCGGGACAGGGTGGGCGGCACTGAAGCTTTCTTT; cdr3_aa: CASSPRDRVGGTEAFF
clone_size: .; d_call: .; j_call: TRBJ1-2; v_call: TRBV10-3; cdr3_nt: TGTGCCATCAGTGAGCACCAGGGCTTATATGGCTACACCTTC; cdr3_aa: CAISEHQGLYGYTF
clone_size: once; d_call: .; j_call: TRBJ2-2; v_call: TRBV11-3; cdr3_nt: TGTGCCAGCAGTTTGCAGGGGTCGGACACCGGGGAGCTGTTTTTT; cdr3_aa: CASSLQGSDTGELFF
clone_size: .; d_call: .; j_call: TRBJ1-5; v_call: TRBV6-5; cdr3_nt: TGTGCCAGCAGAGAACACGGAGCCGGCAATCAGCCCCAGCATTTT; cdr3_aa: CASREHGAGNQPQHF
clone_size: .; d_call: .; j_call: TRBJ2-1; v_call: TRBV5-6; cdr3_nt: TGTGCCAGCAGCTTATACTACAATGAGCAGTTCTTC; cdr3_aa: CASSLYYNEQFF
clone_size: .; d_call: .; j_call: TRBJ2-3; v_call: TRBV27; cdr3_nt: TGTGCCAGCAGTCATTCCACAGATACGCAGTATTTT; cdr3_aa: CASSHSTDTQYF
clone_size: .; d_call: .; j_call: TRBJ1-5; v_call: TRBV2; cdr3_nt: TGTGCCAGCAGTGAGTTCGACAGCGCTAACAATCAGCCCCAGCATTTT; cdr3_aa: CASSEFDSANNQPQHF
clone_size: .; d_call: .; j_call: TRBJ1-1; v_call: TRBV6-5; cdr3_nt: TGTGCCAGCAGTTACTCATGGGAGGGGATGAACACTGAAGCTTTCTTT; cdr3_aa: CASSYSWEGMNTEAFF
clone_size: .; d_call: TRBD1; j_call: TRBJ1-1; v_call: TRBV10-2; cdr3_nt: TGCGCCAGCAGTGAAGGGGGCAGGGGGCCGTACACTGAAGCTTTCTTT; cdr3_aa: CASSEGGRGPYTEAFF
clone_size: .; d_call: TRBD2; j_call: TRBJ2-7; v_call: TRBV28; cdr3_nt: TGTGCCAGCCGGACTAGCGGGGGGTACGAGCAGTACTTC; cdr3_aa: CASRTSGGYEQYF
clone_size: few; d_call: .; j_call: TRBJ2-2; v_call: TRBV29-1; cdr3_nt: TGCAGCGTTAGTAGTGCTTGGACCGGGGAGCTGTTTTTT; cdr3_aa: CSVSSAWTGELFF
clone_size: .; d_call: TRBD1; j_call: TRBJ2-6; v_call: TRBV5-5; cdr3_nt: TGTGCCAGCAGCGTGACAGGGACTGGGGCCAACGTCCTGACTTTC; cdr3_aa: CASSVTGTGANVLTF
clone_size: .; d_call: .; j_call: TRBJ1-3; v_call: TRBV6-4; cdr3_nt: TGTGCCAGTCCTGCCCGGACATCAACTCTCTCTGGAAACACCATATATTTT; cdr3_aa: CASPARTSTLSGNTIYF
clone_size: .; d_call: .; j_call: TRBJ2-7; v_call: TRBV6-5; cdr3_nt: TGTGCCAGCAGTTACGCTTCAGGGATCGGCTCCTACGAGCAGTACTTC; cdr3_aa: CASSYASGIGSYEQYF
clone_size: .; d_call: .; j_call: TRBJ1-4; v_call: TRBV27; cdr3_nt: TGTGCCAGCAGTTTATGGGCCACAACTAATGAAAAACTGTTTTTT; cdr3_aa: CASSLWATTNEKLFF
clone_size: once; d_call: TRBD2; j_call: TRBJ2-7; v_call: TRBV11-3; cdr3_nt: TGTGCCAGCAGCTTCGGGTTAGGCGGGAGTGTATCCTACGAGCAGTACTTC; cdr3_aa: CASSFGLGGSVSYEQYF
clone_size: once; d_call: TRBD1; j_call: TRBJ2-3; v_call: TRBV18; cdr3_nt: TGTGCCAGCTCACCACTGGGACAGGGTAAAGCAGATACGCAGTATTTT; cdr3_aa: CASSPLGQGKADTQYF
clone_size: .; d_call: .; j_call: TRBJ2-3; v_call: TRBV6-5; cdr3_nt: TGTGCCAGCAGTTACTCGCGCGGCACAGATACGCAGTATTTT; cdr3_aa: CASSYSRGTDTQYF
clone_size: .; d_call: TRBD1; j_call: TRBJ1-2; v_call: TRBV6-5; cdr3_nt: TGTGCCAGCAGTAGACAGGGGGAATCCTATGGCTACACCTTC; cdr3_aa: CASSRQGESYGYTF
clone_size: .; d_call: .; j_call: TRBJ1-5; v_call: TRBV28; cdr3_nt: TGTGCCAGCAGTTTACAGGGGAATCAGCCCCAGCATTTT; cdr3_aa: CASSLQGNQPQHF
clone_size: .; d_call: .; j_call: TRBJ1-1; v_call: TRBV5-6; cdr3_nt: TGTGCCAGCAGCTTGGGGGCCTCCTGGGAAGCTTTCTTT; cdr3_aa: CASSLGASWEAFF
clone_size: .; d_call: .; j_call: TRBJ1-1; v_call: TRBV25-1; cdr3_nt: TGTGCCAGCAGTATGAACAGGGCCACTGAAGCTTTCTTT; cdr3_aa: CASSMNRATEAFF
clone_size: .; d_call: TRBD2; j_call: TRBJ2-7; v_call: TRBV7-6; cdr3_nt: TGTGCCAGCAGCTTCCGGGGGGCGCGACTAGCGGGAAGCTACGAGCAGTACTTC; cdr3_aa: CASSFRGARLAGSYEQYF
clone_size: .; d_call: .; j_call: TRBJ1-2; v_call: TRBV28; cdr3_nt: TGTGCCAGCGTAGCTAACTATGGCTACACCTTC; cdr3_aa: CASVANYGYTF
clone_size: .; d_call: TRBD1; j_call: TRBJ2-7; v_call: TRBV28; cdr3_nt: TGTGCCAGCAGCCTTACGGACAGGATTCTTCGCGAGCAGTACTTC; cdr3_aa: CASSLTDRILREQYF
clone_size: .; d_call: .; j_call: TRBJ1-2; v_call: TRBV29-1; cdr3_nt: TGCAGCGTTGTAGCTGGCTACACCTTC; cdr3_aa: CSVVAGYTF
clone_size: .; d_call: TRBD1; j_call: TRBJ1-4; v_call: TRBV29-1; cdr3_nt: TGCAGCGGGGGCGAGACAGGGGCCGAAAAACTGTTTTTT; cdr3_aa: CSGGETGAEKLFF
clone_size: .; d_call: TRBD1; j_call: TRBJ1-1; v_call: TRBV5-1; cdr3_nt: TGCGCCAGCAGCCCTCCGACAGGGCGGGCTGAAGCTTTCTTT; cdr3_aa: CASSPPTGRAEAFF
clone_size: .; d_call: TRBD2; j_call: TRBJ2-7; v_call: TRBV27; cdr3_nt: TGTGCCAGCAGTTTATCAGCGGGGGTTTCCGAGCAGTACTTC; cdr3_aa: CASSLSAGVSEQYF
clone_size: once; d_call: .; j_call: TRBJ1-5; v_call: TRBV11-3; cdr3_nt: TGTGCCAGCAGCTCGGGAGGGGTGGGCAATCAGCCCCAGCATTTT; cdr3_aa: CASSSGGVGNQPQHF
clone_size: once; d_call: TRBD2; j_call: TRBJ2-3; v_call: TRBV5-1; cdr3_nt: TGCGCCAGCAGCCTCCTTAGCGGGGCTAGCACAGATACGCAGTATTTT; cdr3_aa: CASSLLSGASTDTQYF
clone_size: .; d_call: TRBD1; j_call: TRBJ1-4; v_call: TRBV11-3; cdr3_nt: TGTGCCAGCAGCCCAAGACAGGGTGAAAAACTGTTTTTT; cdr3_aa: CASSPRQGEKLFF
clone_size: .; d_call: TRBD1; j_call: TRBJ1-3; v_call: TRBV7-9; cdr3_nt: TGTGCCAGCAGCCCGGGGACAGCCTCATTCAGAAACACCATATATTTT; cdr3_aa: CASSPGTASFRNTIYF
clone_size: once; d_call: .; j_call: TRBJ1-2; v_call: TRBV7-9; cdr3_nt: TGTGCCAGCAGCTCAAACGGGGAGGCTGATGGCTACACCTTC; cdr3_aa: CASSSNGEADGYTF
clone_size: .; d_call: .; j_call: TRBJ2-5; v_call: TRBV5-6; cdr3_nt: TGTGCCAGCAGCTTGGCTCTGAGGCAAGAGACCCAGTACTTC; cdr3_aa: CASSLALRQETQYF
clone_size: .; d_call: .; j_call: TRBJ1-3; v_call: TRBV5-1; cdr3_nt: TGCGCCAGCAGCAGAGAAACCGGGACACTACTCTCTGGAAACACCATATATTTT; cdr3_aa: CASSRETGTLLSGNTIYF
clone_size: .; d_call: .; j_call: TRBJ1-4; v_call: TRBV6-4; cdr3_nt: TGTGCCAGCAGCGCAACGGGGATGGGGGAAAAACTGTTTTTT; cdr3_aa: CASSATGMGEKLFF
clone_size: .; d_call: TRBD2; j_call: TRBJ2-1; v_call: TRBV7-2; cdr3_nt: TGTGCCAGCAGCCCAGCCGGACTAGCGGGAAACAATGAGCAGTTCTTC; cdr3_aa: CASSPAGLAGNNEQFF
clone_size: .; d_call: .; j_call: TRBJ1-1; v_call: TRBV7-2; cdr3_nt: TGTGCCAGCAGCTTTACAACGCGGACTGAAGCTTTCTTT; cdr3_aa: CASSFTTRTEAFF
clone_size: .; d_call: .; j_call: TRBJ1-2; v_call: TRBV5-1; cdr3_nt: TGCGCCAGCAGCTCCTTCAGGGGAGCTAACTATGGCTACACCTTC; cdr3_aa: CASSSFRGANYGYTF
clone_size: .; d_call: TRBD2; j_call: TRBJ2-7; v_call: TRBV13; cdr3_nt: TGTGCCAGCCGGGGACTAGCGGGGGTGAACGAGCAGTACTTC; cdr3_aa: CASRGLAGVNEQYF
clone_size: .; d_call: .; j_call: TRBJ2-1; v_call: TRBV2; cdr3_nt: TGTGCCAGTTCCGACACCAGCTCCTACAATGAGCAGTTCTTC; cdr3_aa: CASSDTSSYNEQFF
clone_size: .; d_call: TRBD1; j_call: TRBJ1-2; v_call: TRBV30; cdr3_nt: TGTGCCTGGAGTCCACGGGGACAGTCCTATGGCTACACCTTC; cdr3_aa: CAWSPRGQSYGYTF
clone_size: .; d_call: TRBD1; j_call: TRBJ2-7; v_call: TRBV4-2; cdr3_nt: TGTGCCAGCAGCCGGGACAGGGCCAACTACGAGCAGTACTTC; cdr3_aa: CASSRDRANYEQYF